This TCR beta chain was captured by sequencing in a study of PD-L1 blockade in urothelial cancer. Locally advanced or metastatic urothelial carcinoma affected the patients. Trimming took off 2 bases at V and 0 bases at J, with 13 bases between the two ends. Germline CDR1 and CDR2: SGHTA and FQGNSA. The CDR3 totals 16 residues. The assay was immunoSEQ multiplex PCR, and TCRdb's table has in-frame clones only and misses some. The table shows roughly 40,000 clones, with over 70% occurring only once. The TCR sequence derives from a man between 60 and 75 years old with urothelial cancer. Material: PBMCs, obtained around atezolizumab (anti-PD-L1) treatment. J is TRBJ1-1 and V is TRBV7-2; D unresolved. The CDR3 nucleotides read TGTGCCAGCAGCTTAATGGGTGGGCTTCTGAACACTGAAGCTTTCTTT. Translating it yields CASSLMGGLLNTEAFF.